This passage covers 28 T cell receptor beta chains from one sample sequenced in a study of regulatory T cells in long-lasting Graves disease. The sample's time point: newly diagnosed GD, antithyroid drugs for less than 3 months. PBMC-derived RNA was used for the TCR library. Both iRepertoire HTBI primers and Arm-PCR of CDR3 regions were used to build the TCR beta libraries. MiXCR, applied by TCRdb to the multiplex PCR reads, yields one record per CDR3 protein. Of around 400,000 distinct CDR3 sequences listed, around a sixth are singletons. This sample comprised peripheral blood mononuclear cells (PBMCs), obtained at new diagnosis, from a patient treated with antithyroid drugs. These receptors all stem from a female donor with Graves disease.

This clonotype came up many times. The chain is built from TRBV2 and TRBJ1-1, with D possibly matching TRBD1 (5 bases). V was trimmed by 4 bases and J by 2 bases, leaving 11 bases between them. Per the germline V gene, CDR1 is SNHLY and CDR2 is FYNNEI. The CDR3 spans 14 residues. In nucleotides, the CDR3 is TGTGCCAGCAGTGTGGGACGCGTTAACACTGAAGCTTTCTTT. It codes for CASSVGRVNTEAFF. The full variable domain, in which reference TRBV2 and TRBJ1-1 provide the parts outside the CDR3, is EPEVTQTPSHQVTQMGQEVILRCVPISNHLYFYWYRQILGQKVEFLVSFYNNEISEKSEIFDDQFSVERPDGSNFTLKIRSTKLEDSAMYFCASSVGRVNTEAFFGQGTRLTVV.

This clonotype was seen only once. The rearrangement links TRBV28 to TRBJ1-6; TRBD1 matches 10 bases. The junction had 7 bases not matched to a gene; V was cut back by 7 bases and J by 7 bases. Germline-derived CDR1 and CDR2 are MDHEN and SYDVKM. The CDR3 is made up of 15 amino acids. CDR3 in amino acids: CASNSPGQGNSPLHF. In DNA, the CDR3 is TGTGCCAGCAATTCCCCGGGACAGGGGAATTCACCCCTCCACTTT.

V is TRBV20-1 and J is TRBJ2-4; TRBD2 matches 8 bases. V shed 3 bases and J 0 bases; nucleotides not matched to a gene: 7. CDR3 length: 16 amino acids. From germline, CDR1 is DFQATT and CDR2 SNEGSKA (reference sequence). The CDR3 nucleotides read TGCAGTGCTAGTTCTGGAGCGGGGGTAGCCAAAAACATTCAGTACTTC. This sequence encodes CSASSGAGVAKNIQYF.

In its sample, this clonotype was seen many times. CDR3 loop: CASSSDGPEAFF. As DNA, the CDR3 is TGCGCCAGCAGCTCGGACGGGCCCGAAGCTTTCTTT. The chain links TRBV5-1 to TRBJ1-1; D is unresolved. The germline V gene has CDR1 SGHRS and CDR2 YFSETQ. The CDR3 is made up of 12 amino acids. V lost 3 bases and J 8 bases, leaving 11 bases between the germline ends.

This clonotype was seen at least ten times. The chain joins TRBV9 to TRBJ1-2; weak D call: TRBD1 (5 bases). The CDR3 spans 16 residues. From germline, CDR1 is SGDLS and CDR2 YYNGEE. Trimming left V 3 bases short and J 7 bases short, with 22 bases between. This CDR3 is CASSANPQGVNIGYTF. The CDR3 coding sequence is TGTGCCAGCAGCGCCAACCCCCAGGGAGTTAACATTGGCTACACCTTC.

This clonotype was seen at least ten times. The chain combines TRBV20-1 with TRBJ2-5; TRBD2 matches at 11 bases. The CDR3 has 17 residues. Germline V gene sequence: CDR1 DFQATT, CDR2 SNEGSKA (reference sequence). J lost 3 bases, V lost 5 bases, and 14 bases had no gene match. CDR3 amino acids: CSAHSGLAGGYKETQYF. CDR3 in DNA: TGCAGTGCTCACTCGGGGCTAGCGGGAGGATATAAAGAGACCCAGTACTTC.

This clonotype was recorded at least ten times. This rearrangement joins TRBV6-2 or TRBV6-3 to TRBJ2-1; 7 bases fit TRBD2. The ends lost 5 bases at V and 1 base at J; junction bases unmatched: 5. The CDR3 loop spans 15 amino acids. Germline V lookup: CDR1 MNHEY, CDR2 SVGEGT. The CDR3 nucleotides are TGTGCCAGCAGTGGTAGAGCGGGGTCCTACAATGAGCAGTTCTTC. This codes for CASSGRAGSYNEQFF.

The sample holds many counts of this clonotype. This chain joins TRBV19 and TRBJ2-2; D unclear. CDR1 is LNHDA, CDR2 SQIVND, per germline (reference sequence). CDR3 length: 13 residues. Trimming removed 6 bases from V and 7 bases from J, with 12 bases in between. Written as DNA, the CDR3 is TGTGCCAGTAGCAGAGGCACTCACGGGGAGCTGTTTTTT. It is translated as CASSRGTHGELFF.

On this clonotype itself: Possible read error: a much larger clone is one base away. The chain uses TRBV10-3 and TRBJ1-1; no definite D call. From germline, CDR1 is ENHRY and CDR2 SYGVKD. The CDR3 covers 13 residues. The CDR3 nucleotides read TGTGCCGTCAGTGAGAGGCGGAACACTGAAGCTTTCTTT. Its translation: CAVSERRNTEAFF.

This clonotype was seen many times. This sequence joins TRBV7-6 and TRBJ2-5; D might be TRBD1 or TRBD2, each matching 6 bases. Trimming cost V 7 bases and J 7 bases, with 16 bases left between them. This CDR3 is 13 amino acids long. In germline, CDR1 is SGHVS, CDR2 FNYEAQ. The CDR3 DNA reads as TGTGCCAGCACCCCGGACAGAGCGGGGACCCAGTACTTC. It yields the protein CASTPDRAGTQYF.

J is TRBJ2-1 and V is TRBV27; perhaps TRBD1 as D (5 bases). Germline-derived CDR1 and CDR2 are MNHEY and SMNVEV (reference sequence). This CDR3 contains 15 residues. V was cut by 1 base and J by 4 bases, with 11 bases left in between. The CDR3 bases are TGTGCCAGCAGTTTATGGGGCGGTTCTTACAATGAGCAGTTCTTC. Its protein is CASSLWGGSYNEQFF.

The sample holds many counts of this clonotype. The chain links TRBV28 to TRBJ1-1; D unclear. The germline V gene has CDR1 MDHEN and CDR2 SYDVKM. The V and J ends lost 3 bases and 4 bases respectively, with 12 bases between them. CDR3 length: 14 amino acids. The CDR3 protein is CASSFAFGGTEAFF. The CDR3 coding sequence is TGTGCCAGCAGTTTCGCGTTTGGCGGCACTGAAGCTTTCTTT.

This clonotype was seen at least ten times. This chain joins TRBV19 and TRBJ2-1; no clear D. Germline V gene lookup returns CDR1 LNHDA and CDR2 SQIVND (reference sequence). The CDR3 has 18 amino acids. With 1 base removed from V and 0 bases from J, the gap between germline ends came to 16 bases. In DNA form, the CDR3 reads TGTGCCAGTAGTATAGGCTGGATGAAGGGAAGCTCCTACAATGAGCAGTTCTTC. Protein sequence: CASSIGWMKGSSYNEQFF.

This rearrangement joins TRBV3-1 to TRBJ2-3; the match to TRBD2 covers 8 bases. This CDR3 has 16 residues. Germline V gene sequence: CDR1 LGHDT, CDR2 YNNKEL (reference sequence). The V and J ends lost 1 base and 1 base, in that order; junction bases with no gene match: 4. As DNA, the CDR3 is TGTGCCAGCAGCCAAGTGTTGCGGGGGGGCACAGATACGCAGTATTTT. It encodes CASSQVLRGGTDTQYF.

This clonotype has at least ten counts. V usage is TRBV5-4 and J usage is TRBJ1-2; no definite D call. The CDR3 length is 17 residues. Germline-derived CDR1 and CDR2 are SGHNT and YYREEE (reference sequence). The ends were cut back, 3 bases at V and 5 bases at J, with 23 bases in the middle. Here the CDR3 DNA reads TGTGCCAGCAGCTCGTCGCTCTCCCGGACTATCGGTTATGGCTACACCTTC. Protein product: CASSSSLSRTIGYGYTF.

The rearrangement joins TRBV2 to TRBJ2-7, with D unclear. The CDR3 runs to 16 residues. Germline V lookup: CDR1 SNHLY, CDR2 FYNNEI. Trimming removed 7 bases from V and 0 bases from J, with 19 bases in between. CDR3 residues: CASKDRFRLSSYEQYF. The CDR3 nucleotides read TGTGCCAGCAAGGACCGCTTCCGTCTGAGCTCCTACGAGCAGTACTTC.

This clonotype showed up many times. The J gene is TRBJ1-4, the V gene TRBV2; no reliable D call. The CDR3 is made up of 16 amino acids. Between the trimmed V and J ends, which lost 6 bases and 5 bases, there was a span of 19 bases. CDR1 is SNHLY, CDR2 FYNNEI, per germline. The CDR3 nucleotides read TGTGCCAGCAGCGTCGGACCGGGAAGACAAAATGAAAAACTGTTTTTT. Translation: CASSVGPGRQNEKLFF.

This clonotype was seen at least ten times. This chain uses TRBV4-3 with TRBJ2-1; D remains ambiguous. In germline, CDR1 is LGHNA, CDR2 YSLEER. Trimming left V 4 bases short and J 7 bases short, with 11 bases between. CDR3 size: 13 residues. CDR3 loop: CASSPSFQNEQFF. The CDR3 coding sequence is TGCGCCAGCAGCCCGAGTTTCCAGAATGAGCAGTTCTTC.

This clonotype was recorded at least ten times. This chain joins TRBV20-1 and TRBJ1-5; TRBD1 agrees at 7 bases. Germline V gene lookup returns CDR1 DFQATT and CDR2 SNEGSKA (reference sequence). Losses at the gene ends were 2 bases for V and 3 bases for J; bases not matched to a gene: 7. This CDR3 has 15 amino acids. The CDR3 sequence: CSARRLGQNNQPQHF. As DNA, the CDR3 is TGCAGTGCTAGAAGGCTGGGACAGAACAATCAGCCCCAGCATTTT.

This clonotype was counted at least ten times. The V call is TRBV2, the J call TRBJ2-3; D unresolved. The CDR3 is made up of 14 amino acids. Germline CDR1 is SNHLY and CDR2 is FYNNEI. Trimming removed 3 bases at V and 0 bases at J, with 7 bases between. The CDR3 DNA reads as TGTGCCAGCAGTGACGGGCAAAGCACAGATACGCAGTATTTT. Translated, it gives CASSDGQSTDTQYF.

In its sample, this clonotype was seen a few times. CDR3 region: CASTILVSFRDNEQFF. The CDR3 DNA reads TGTGCCAGCACCATCCTCGTGAGTTTTAGGGACAATGAGCAGTTCTTC. The chain uses TRBV5-6 and TRBJ2-1; no clear D. Germline CDR1 and CDR2: SGHDT and YYEEEE. The CDR3 contains 16 residues. The V and J ends lost 6 bases and 5 bases respectively, with 21 bases between them.

The V gene is TRBV19, the J gene TRBJ2-1; D gene ambiguous. V lost 1 base to trimming and J lost 0 bases, with 7 bases between them. There are 15 residues in the CDR3. The V gene's germline CDR1 is LNHDA and CDR2 SQIVND (reference sequence). Here the CDR3 DNA reads TGTGCCAGTAGTATAGGTCTAACCTCCTACAATGAGCAGTTCTTC. Amino acids: CASSIGLTSYNEQFF.

The V and J genes are TRBV4-2 and TRBJ2-1, with no clear D. The CDR3 loop spans 17 amino acids. Germline CDR1 and CDR2: LGHNA and YNFKEQ. V was trimmed by 0 bases and J by 1 base, leaving 13 bases between them. This chain's CDR3 is CASSQDLGLSSYNEQFF. DNA of the CDR3: TGTGCCAGCAGCCAAGATTTGGGGTTATCGTCCTACAATGAGCAGTTCTTC.

The sample holds many counts of this clonotype. The gene calls are TRBV20-1 and TRBJ2-3; D remains unclear. Germline V gene data show CDR1 as DFQATT and CDR2 as SNEGSKA (reference sequence). Trimming took 0 bases from V and 4 from J, leaving 14 bases between them. The CDR3 sequence is 15 residues long. DNA of the CDR3: TGCAGTGCTAGAGATATAGTGGCCCCAGCAGATACGCAGTATTTT. Amino acids: CSARDIVAPADTQYF.

This clonotype has at least ten counts. The CDR3 here is CALTKWGGNTEAFF. CDR3 DNA: TGTGCCCTCACTAAGTGGGGAGGGAACACTGAAGCTTTCTTT. The V and J genes are TRBV12-3 or TRBV12-4 and TRBJ1-1, with D unclear. The germline V and J ends were trimmed by 11 bases and 1 base, with 17 bases remaining between them. The CDR3 has 14 amino acids.

In its sample, this clonotype was seen many times. The rearrangement uses TRBV12-3 or TRBV12-4 and TRBJ1-2; TRBD1 aligns across 12 bases. The CDR3 spans 16 residues. With V trimmed by 8 bases and J by 4 bases, 11 bases remained unmatched. This CDR3 is CASGPGQGANFYGYTF. The CDR3 DNA sequence: TGTGCCAGCGGACCGGGACAGGGGGCAAACTTCTATGGCTACACCTTC.

The rearrangement links TRBV12-3 or TRBV12-4 to TRBJ1-1, with D uncertain. The CDR3 consists of 11 residues. V shed 6 bases and J shed 5 bases, with 7 bases lying between them. The CDR3 DNA is TGTGCCAGCAGCTATTTTACTGAAGCTTTCTTT. Amino acids: CASSYFTEAFF.

This clonotype was recorded many times. The chain is built from TRBV5-1 and TRBJ1-5; D gene ambiguous. CDR1 and CDR2 (germline): SGHRS, YFSETQ. Trimming removed 4 bases from V and 7 bases from J, with 15 bases in between. The CDR3 runs 14 residues. This CDR3 reads CASSPDGTEQPQHF. CDR3 DNA: TGCGCCAGCAGCCCTGATGGAACAGAACAGCCCCAGCATTTT.